This TCR beta chain was profiled in a study of technical replicates of blood from several donors. This table comes from immunoSEQ multiplex PCR, and its TCRdb copy is limited to in-frame clones, with some not included. This sample has approximately 79,000 clones, with approximately 95% found just once. The sequenced sample was T cells isolated from PBMCs. This TCR was sampled from a human donor in good health.

The CDR3 DNA sequence: TGTGCCAGCAGCGTAACTAGGGAAAACAATGAGCAGTTCTTC. Amino acid sequence: CASSVTRENNEQFF. The rearrangement links TRBV9 to TRBJ2-1; TRBD2 might be the D (5 bases). Trimming removed 1 base at V and 5 bases at J, with 10 bases between. The CDR3 is 14 residues long. CDR1 is SGDLS and CDR2 is YYNGEE in the germline V gene.